These T cell receptor beta chains were read from a single sample in a study of blood T cell repertoires in COVID-19. Here immunoSEQ multiplex PCR was the method, and the copy in TCRdb shows in-frame clones only, minus some. The sample carries more than 110,000 clones, under 80% recorded once. What was sequenced was peripheral blood. These receptors came from a man at least 80 years old with acute or convalescent COVID-19. Both conserved end residues are part of each CDR3. D genes are given only for firm matches. Where a row states a size, it is once, few, many or the class of an expanded clone; other rows omit it.

>-|-|TRBV2|TRBJ2-2
TGTGCCAGCACCCCATACGCGGACAGAACAATCACCGGGGAGCTGTTTTTT
CASTPYADRTITGELFF
>-|TRBD2|TRBV5-1|TRBJ2-7
TGCGCCAGCAGCTTAACTAGCGGGGGGACCTCATACGAGCAGTACTTC
CASSLTSGGTSYEQYF
>-|-|TRBV24-1|TRBJ1-5
TGTGCCACCAGTGACCCAACTGCGAATCAGCCCCAGCATTTT
CATSDPTANQPQHF
>once|-|TRBV6-5|TRBJ2-7
TGTGCCAGCAGGCCTCAATACACCTACGAGCAGTACTTC
CASRPQYTYEQYF
>many|-|TRBV6-5|TRBJ2-7
TGTGCCAGCCGCCCTAACCTACAGGGAAGGGGCGAGCAGTACTTC
CASRPNLQGRGEQYF
>-|-|TRBV18|TRBJ1-3
TGTGCCAGCTCGACGACAGAGGGAAACACCATATATTTT
CASSTTEGNTIYF
>-|-|TRBV24-1|TRBJ1-5
TGTGCCACCAGCCCCGGGACCCAGCGGGGTCAGCCCCAGCATTTT
CATSPGTQRGQPQHF
>-|-|TRBV28|TRBJ2-2
TGTGCCAGCATTCAGGCAGGGTGGACCGGGGAGCTGTTTTTT
CASIQAGWTGELFF
>-|-|TRBV5-6|TRBJ2-2
TGTGCCAGCAGCTTGATCCCTAGTCCCACCGGGGAGCTGTTTTTT
CASSLIPSPTGELFF
>-|-|TRBV7-3|TRBJ2-7
TGTGCCAGCAGCCCCCTGGCAGGGGCCTACGAGCAGTACTTC
CASSPLAGAYEQYF
>-|TRBD2|TRBV7-9|TRBJ2-5
TGTGCCAGCAGCTTAGCTCGTAGCGGGGGGCCTAGAGAGACCCAGTACTTC
CASSLARSGGPRETQYF
>-|-|TRBV6-1|TRBJ2-3
TGTGCCAGCAGTGAAGGTAGGGGCATCAGCACAGATACGCAGTATTTT
CASSEGRGISTDTQYF
>-|TRBD1|TRBV20-1|TRBJ1-6
TGCAGTGCTAGTGACACAGGGGGTTATTCACCCCTCCACTTT
CSASDTGGYSPLHF
>-|TRBD2|TRBV7-8|TRBJ2-1
TGTGCCAGCAGCTTCCTATCTAGCGGGGAAGATGAGCAGTTCTTC
CASSFLSSGEDEQFF
>few|TRBD1|TRBV6-1|TRBJ1-5
TGTGCCAGCAGACCCGGGACAGTCAGCAATCAGCCCCAGCATTTT
CASRPGTVSNQPQHF
>few|-|TRBV27|TRBJ2-7
TGTGCCAGCAGTTCCCCGGACATAGGCTACGAGCAGTACTTC
CASSSPDIGYEQYF
>-|-|TRBV5-5|TRBJ1-4
TGTGCCAGCAGCCACTCAACAGGTGATGAAAAACTGTTTTTT
CASSHSTGDEKLFF
>-|-|TRBV7-8|TRBJ1-5
TGTGCCAGCAGCTTAGGCCACGAGGAAAGCCAGCCCCAGCATTTT
CASSLGHEESQPQHF
>-|TRBD1|TRBV24-1|TRBJ2-7
TGTGCCACCAGTGCAGGGGGCTACTACGAGCAGTACTTC
CATSAGGYYEQYF
>few|-|TRBV5-6|TRBJ1-1
TGTGCCAGCAGCTTGGGCGTGGGGGCCACTGAAGCTTTCTTT
CASSLGVGATEAFF
>-|-|TRBV20-1|TRBJ2-7
TGCAGTGCTAGTCGCGGGACAGCCTCCTACGAGCAGTACTTC
CSASRGTASYEQYF
>-|TRBD1|TRBV4-2|TRBJ2-7
TGTGCCAGCAGCCAGAGAGGACAGGGGGATACCTACGAGCAGTACTTC
CASSQRGQGDTYEQYF
>few|-|TRBV3-1/TRBV3-2|TRBJ2-7
TGTGCCAGCAGCCAAGATCGTGGCAGGGAGGCCGAGCAGTACTTC
CASSQDRGREAEQYF